The next 24 T cell receptor beta chains were all read from a single sample in a study of blood T cell repertoires in COVID-19. Only in-frame clones appear in the TCRdb table, and some are missing; sequencing was by immunoSEQ multiplex PCR. The sample lists under 200,000 clones; 87% were seen once. The sample was peripheral blood. The source is a man aged 35-49 years with active or convalescent COVID-19.

The rearrangement uses TRBV6-6 and TRBJ2-2, with D hard to call. V lost 6 bases and J 6 bases, leaving 11 bases between the germline ends. This CDR3 is built from 13 residues. Germline assignment: CDR1 MNHNY and CDR2 SVGAGI (reference sequence). The CDR3 region is CASSLNSAGELFF. The CDR3 region has the DNA TGTGCCAGCAGCCTTAATAGTGCCGGGGAGCTGTTTTTT.

This chain links TRBV7-2 with TRBJ2-1, with TRBD2 matching 10 bases. CDR1 is SGHTA and CDR2 is FQGNSA in the germline V gene. V lost 6 bases, J lost 9 bases, and 8 bases stayed unmatched. CDR3 length: 14 amino acids. The CDR3: CASRAAGGTGEQFF. The CDR3 nucleotides are TGTGCCAGCAGGGCAGCGGGGGGGACCGGTGAGCAGTTCTTC.

The CDR3 coding sequence is TGTGCCAGCAGCATCACAGGGGGCCAAGAGACCCAGTACTTC. Residues: CASSITGGQETQYF. The rearrangement uses TRBV6-5 and TRBJ2-5; TRBD1 matches 8 bases. Germline CDR1 MNHEY, CDR2 SVGAGI. The CDR3 sequence is 14 residues long. V was pared by 6 bases and J by 1 base, with 4 bases of the junction left unmatched.

The chain couples TRBV28 to TRBJ1-2; a possible D gene is TRBD1 (6 bases). V dropped 5 bases and J dropped 4 bases, with 17 bases sitting between them. This CDR3 region has 15 residues. Germline CDR1 MDHEN, CDR2 SYDVKM. CDR3 nucleotides: TGTGCCAGCAGTGTCCCGGGGGGCAGAATCTATGGCTACACCTTC. This codes for CASSVPGGRIYGYTF.

The J gene is TRBJ1-1, the V gene TRBV11-2, with a possible D match to TRBD1 (5 bases). Germline CDR1 is SGHAT and CDR2 is FQNNGV. There are 15 residues in the CDR3. V lost 1 base to trimming and J lost 0 bases, with 9 bases between them. CDR3 in amino acids: CASSLGGAVNTEAFF. The DNA for the CDR3 is TGTGCCAGCAGCTTAGGCGGGGCGGTGAACACTGAAGCTTTCTTT. The full variable domain, its missing parts supplied by reference TRBV11-2 and TRBJ1-1, is EAGVAQSPRYKIIEKRQSVAFWCNPISGHATLYWYQQILGQGPKLLIQFQNNGVVDDSQLPKDRFSAERLKGVDSTLKIQPAKLEDSAVYLCASSLGGAVNTEAFFGQGTRLTVV.

Here the CDR3 DNA reads TGTGCCAGCAGTTTACTTGGAGTTAGCTCTGGAAACACCATATATTTT. This gives the protein CASSLLGVSSGNTIYF. The gene calls are TRBV28 and TRBJ1-3; no clear D. CDR3 length: 16 residues. CDR1 is MDHEN and CDR2 is SYDVKM in the germline V gene. V was trimmed by 2 bases and J by 0 bases, leaving 11 bases between them.

V usage is TRBV30 and J usage is TRBJ1-6; D may be TRBD1 (6 bases). The CDR3 has 12 amino acids. Trimming took off 5 bases at V and 7 bases at J, with 9 bases between the two ends. CDR1 and CDR2 from the germline V gene are GTSNPN and SVGIG (reference sequence). The CDR3 protein is CAWDRLNSPLHF. The CDR3 coding sequence is TGTGCCTGGGACAGGCTAAATTCACCCCTCCACTTT.

This chain uses TRBV30 with TRBJ1-2; tentative D call: TRBD1 (5 bases). The CDR3 has 14 residues. Trimming cost V 0 bases and J 8 bases, with 16 bases left between them. Germline V gives CDR1 GTSNPN, CDR2 SVGIG (reference sequence). The CDR3 region is CAWSVRDRGRGYTF. As DNA, the CDR3 is TGTGCCTGGAGTGTAAGGGACCGCGGGAGGGGCTACACCTTC.

The chain recombines TRBV3-1 (or the pseudogene TRBV3-2) with TRBJ1-2; TRBD1 matches at 9 bases. The CDR3 covers 15 residues. CDR1 LGHDT and CDR2 YNNKEL come from the germline V gene (reference sequence). With 4 bases clipped from V and 5 bases from J, the junction kept 8 bases outside the gene matches. CDR3 protein: CASSPNPGTGYGYTF. The CDR3 nucleotides are TGTGCCAGCAGCCCGAACCCCGGGACAGGGTATGGCTACACCTTC.

CDR3 DNA sequence: TGTGCCAGCAGCCCCTTACAGAGCAACACTGAAGCTTTCTTT. Amino acid sequence: CASSPLQSNTEAFF. J is TRBJ1-1 and V is TRBV14; D unresolved. The CDR3 contains 14 residues. Germline V gene data show CDR1 as SGHDN and CDR2 as FVKESK. Trimming cost V 4 bases and J 2 bases, with 11 bases left between them.

The chain has TRBV24-1 and TRBJ2-2, with 8 bases identical to TRBD1. The CDR3 runs 15 residues. Germline lookup yields CDR1 KGHDR and CDR2 SFDVKD. J lost 3 bases, V lost 9 bases, and 8 bases had no gene match. In nucleotides, the CDR3 is TGTGCCACCGCCCGGACAGGGATCGACACCGGGGAGCTGTTTTTT. This translates into CATARTGIDTGELFF.

The genes are TRBV15 and TRBJ1-3; TRBD1 might be the D (6 bases). V shed 1 base and J shed 7 bases, with 11 bases lying between them. Germline V gives CDR1 LNHNV, CDR2 YYDKDF (reference sequence). The CDR3 runs 14 residues. Here the CDR3 DNA reads TGTGCCACCAGCAGAGTTGGGGGGGCGAACACCATATATTTT. This translates into CATSRVGGANTIYF.

The chain joins TRBV19 to TRBJ2-3; D remains unclear. The germline V gene has CDR1 LNHDA and CDR2 SQIVND (reference sequence). This CDR3 is built from 14 residues. Trimming cost V 3 bases and J 0 bases, with 7 bases left between them. The CDR3 loop reads CASSMRRSTDTQYF. CDR3 in DNA: TGTGCCAGTAGTATGAGGCGGAGCACAGATACGCAGTATTTT.

As to this clone: The same CDR3 also results from other DNA sequences found in this sample. The rearrangement uses TRBV27 and TRBJ1-2; 7 bases match TRBD1. The CDR3 is made up of 13 amino acids. CDR1 MNHEY and CDR2 SMNVEV come from the germline V gene (reference sequence). The trim removed 2 bases at V and 5 bases at J, leaving 2 bases unmatched. The CDR3 DNA is TGTGCCAGCAGTTTAAGGACAGGTTATGGCTACACCTTC. Translation: CASSLRTGYGYTF.

V is TRBV5-4 and J is TRBJ2-1; D unresolved. The CDR3 has 12 amino acids. Germline CDR1 and CDR2: SGHNT and YYREEE (reference sequence). Trimming pared 5 bases from V and 7 bases from J, leaving 10 bases between. CDR3 sequence reads: CASSEALNEQFF. CDR3 DNA sequence: TGTGCCAGCAGTGAGGCCCTAAATGAGCAGTTCTTC. Filled out from reference TRBV5-4 and TRBJ2-1, the complete variable domain reads ETGVTQSPTHLIKTRGQQVTLRCSSQSGHNTVSWYQQALGQGPQFIFQYYREEENGRGNFPPRFSGLQFPNYSSELNVNALELDDSALYLCASSEALNEQFFGPGTRLTVL.

The chain has TRBV30 and TRBJ2-7; no firm D call. The CDR3 loop spans 12 amino acids. Germline V gene lookup returns CDR1 GTSNPN and CDR2 SVGIG (reference sequence). Trimming left V 1 base short and J 2 bases short, with 6 bases between. CDR3 in DNA: TGTGCCTGGAGTGCCAGTACCTACGAGCAGTACTTC. This sequence encodes CAWSASTYEQYF.

This chain connects TRBV7-3 to TRBJ2-1; 8 bases are a match to TRBD2. The CDR3 contains 15 residues. Germline CDR1 is SGHTA and CDR2 is FQGTGA. J gave up 5 bases and V 4 bases, and 7 bases lay outside the gene matches. The chain's CDR3 is CASSSGGALDNEQFF. As DNA, the CDR3 is TGTGCCAGCAGCTCCGGGGGGGCCTTGGACAATGAGCAGTTCTTC.

CDR3 protein: CASSLPAEGAQGYTF. CDR3 DNA: TGTGCCAGCAGCCTCCCAGCCGAGGGGGCGCAGGGCTACACCTTC. V gene TRBV7-9 combines with J gene TRBJ1-2, with TRBD1 matching over 7 bases. The trim removed 5 bases at V and 8 bases at J, leaving 14 bases unmatched. From germline, CDR1 is SEHNR and CDR2 FQNEAQ (reference sequence). The CDR3 totals 15 residues.

This chain connects TRBV2 to TRBJ1-3; TRBD1 might be the D (6 bases). This CDR3 region has 16 residues. V gave up 8 bases and J gave up 2 bases, with 19 bases separating them. Germline assignment: CDR1 SNHLY and CDR2 FYNNEI. DNA of the CDR3: TGTGCCAGCCGAAACTTCAGGGGTCCCACTGGAAACACCATATATTTT. Amino acid sequence: CASRNFRGPTGNTIYF.

J is TRBJ1-6 and V is TRBV14, with 7 bases matching TRBD1. From germline, CDR1 is SGHDN and CDR2 FVKESK. V lost 3 bases to trimming and J lost 7 bases; unmatched junction nucleotides: 3. The CDR3 loop spans 14 amino acids. This CDR3 is CASSQGQLNSPLHF. The CDR3 bases are TGTGCCAGCAGCCAGGGACAGTTGAATTCACCCCTCCACTTT.

The CDR3 spells CASSYSMAGDSVEQYF. The CDR3 DNA follows: TGTGCCAGCAGTTACTCGATGGCGGGGGACTCGGTTGAGCAGTACTTC. V is TRBV6-2 or TRBV6-3 and J is TRBJ2-7; 7 nucleotides match TRBD2. V lost 0 bases to trimming and J lost 7 bases; unmatched junction nucleotides: 12. The CDR3 has 16 residues. Germline values: CDR1 MNHEY, CDR2 SVGEGT.

V is TRBV29-1 and J is TRBJ1-2; 8 bases fit TRBD1. Trimming took 7 bases from V and 9 from J; bases not matched to a gene: 7. Germline CDR1 reads SQVTM; CDR2 reads ANQGSEA. The CDR3 extends over 11 amino acids. In DNA form, the CDR3 reads TGCAGCGCATCTAGACAGGGGAGCTACACCTTC. Residues: CSASRQGSYTF.

This clone was seen more than once but under ten times. This chain uses TRBV5-1 with TRBJ1-1, with D uncertain. Trimming shortened V by 6 bases and J by 1 base, and 10 bases separated the two germline ends. Germline assignment: CDR1 SGHRS and CDR2 YFSETQ. CDR3 size: 13 residues. The CDR3, as DNA: TGCGCCAGCAAGCCCCCAGGGAACACTGAAGCTTTCTTT. It codes for CASKPPGNTEAFF.

The V gene is TRBV7-8, the J gene TRBJ2-1; TRBD2 agrees at 7 bases. The CDR3 is 12 residues long. Germline CDR1 SGHVS, CDR2 FQNEAQ. Trimming cost V 3 bases and J 8 bases; bases outside gene matches: 1. The CDR3 coding sequence is TGTGCCAGCAGCTTCCGGGGGGATGAGCAGTTCTTC. Translated: CASSFRGDEQFF.